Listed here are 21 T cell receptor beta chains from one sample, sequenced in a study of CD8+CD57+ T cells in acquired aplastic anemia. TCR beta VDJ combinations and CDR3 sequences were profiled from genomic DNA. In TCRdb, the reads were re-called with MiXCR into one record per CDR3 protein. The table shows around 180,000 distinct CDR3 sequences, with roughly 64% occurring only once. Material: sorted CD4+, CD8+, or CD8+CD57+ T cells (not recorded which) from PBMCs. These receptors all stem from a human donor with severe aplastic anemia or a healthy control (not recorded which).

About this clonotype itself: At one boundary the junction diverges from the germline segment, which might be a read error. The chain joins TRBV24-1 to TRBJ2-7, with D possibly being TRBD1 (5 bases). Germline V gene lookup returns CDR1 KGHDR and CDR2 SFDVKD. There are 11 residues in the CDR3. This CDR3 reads CATGDLDKQYF. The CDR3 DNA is TGTGCCACCGGTGATTTGGACAAGCAGTACTTC.

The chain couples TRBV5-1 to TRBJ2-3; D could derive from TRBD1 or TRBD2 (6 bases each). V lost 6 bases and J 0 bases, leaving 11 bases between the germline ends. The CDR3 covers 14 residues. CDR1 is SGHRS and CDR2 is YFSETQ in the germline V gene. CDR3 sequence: CASMRGGSTDTQYF. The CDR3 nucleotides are TGCGCCAGCATGCGAGGGGGGAGCACAGATACGCAGTATTTT.

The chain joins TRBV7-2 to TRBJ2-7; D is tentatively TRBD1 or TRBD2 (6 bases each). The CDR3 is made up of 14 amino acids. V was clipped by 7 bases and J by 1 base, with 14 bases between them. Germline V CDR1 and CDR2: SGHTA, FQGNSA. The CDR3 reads CASNDPGASYEQYF. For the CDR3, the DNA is TGTGCCAGCAACGATCCGGGGGCATCCTACGAGCAGTACTTC.

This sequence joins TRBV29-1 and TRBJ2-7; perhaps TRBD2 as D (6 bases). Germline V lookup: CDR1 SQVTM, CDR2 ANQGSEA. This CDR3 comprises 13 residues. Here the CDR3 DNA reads TGCAGTGCCTCGGGGGTCGACGCCTACGAGCAGTACTTC. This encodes CSASGVDAYEQYF.

CDR3 DNA: TGTGCCAGCAGCGGGGGTCAGATGGAGACCCAGTACTTC. It codes for CASSGGQMETQYF. The chain combines TRBV9 with TRBJ2-5; D gene unclear. The germline CDR1 and CDR2 sequences are SGDLS and YYNGEE. V gave up 3 bases and J gave up 5 bases, with 11 bases separating them. The CDR3 consists of 13 residues. Using reference TRBV9 and TRBJ2-5 for the parts outside the CDR3, the full variable domain is DSGVTQTPKHLITATGQRVTLRCSPRSGDLSVYWYQQSLDQGLQFLIQYYNGEERAKGNILERFSAQQFPDLHSELNLSSLELGDSALYFCASSGGQMETQYFGPGTRLLVL.

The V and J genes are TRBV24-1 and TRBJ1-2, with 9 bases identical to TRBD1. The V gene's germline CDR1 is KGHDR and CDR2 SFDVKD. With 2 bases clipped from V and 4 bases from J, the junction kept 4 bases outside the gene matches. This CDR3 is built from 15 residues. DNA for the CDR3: TGTGCCACCAGTGATTCGGGACAGGGTTTCTATGGCTACACCTTC. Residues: CATSDSGQGFYGYTF.

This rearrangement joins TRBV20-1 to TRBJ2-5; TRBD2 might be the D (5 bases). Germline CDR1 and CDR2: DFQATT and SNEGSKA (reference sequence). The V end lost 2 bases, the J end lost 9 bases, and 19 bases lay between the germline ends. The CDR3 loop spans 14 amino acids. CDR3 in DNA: TGCAGTGCTAGAACCCAACTAGTTCGGGAAGCCCAGTACTTC. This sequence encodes CSARTQLVREAQYF.

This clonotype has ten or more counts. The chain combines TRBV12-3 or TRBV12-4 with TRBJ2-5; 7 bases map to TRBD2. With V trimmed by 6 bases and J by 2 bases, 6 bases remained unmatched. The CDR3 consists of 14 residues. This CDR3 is CASSKLASQETQYF. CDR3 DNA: TGTGCCAGCAGCAAACTAGCGTCGCAAGAGACCCAGTACTTC.

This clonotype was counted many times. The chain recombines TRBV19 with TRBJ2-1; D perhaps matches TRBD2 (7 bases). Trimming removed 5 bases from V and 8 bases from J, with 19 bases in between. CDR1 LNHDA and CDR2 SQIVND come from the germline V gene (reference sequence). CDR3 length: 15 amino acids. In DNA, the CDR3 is TGTGCCAGTAGTTCGCAACAAGGGGGGGGCGATGAGCAGTTCTTC. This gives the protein CASSSQQGGGDEQFF. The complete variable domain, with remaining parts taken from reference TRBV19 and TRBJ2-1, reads DGGITQSPKYLFRKEGQNVTLSCEQNLNHDAMYWYRQDPGQGLRLIYYSQIVNDFQKGDIAEGYSVSREKKESFPLTVTSAQKNPTAFYLCASSSQQGGGDEQFFGPGTRLTVL.

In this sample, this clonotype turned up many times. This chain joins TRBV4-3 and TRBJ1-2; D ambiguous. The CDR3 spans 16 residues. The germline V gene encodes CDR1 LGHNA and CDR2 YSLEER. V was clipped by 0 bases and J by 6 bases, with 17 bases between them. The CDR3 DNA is TGCGCCAGCAGCCAAGAGGTCCAAGGCGGGTGGGATGGCTACACCTTC. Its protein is CASSQEVQGGWDGYTF.

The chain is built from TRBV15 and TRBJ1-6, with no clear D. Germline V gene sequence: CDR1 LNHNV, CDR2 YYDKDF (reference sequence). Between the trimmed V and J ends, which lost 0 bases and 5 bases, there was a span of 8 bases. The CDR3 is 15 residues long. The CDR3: CATSRDPTNNSPLHF. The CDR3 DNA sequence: TGTGCCACCAGCAGAGATCCGACAAATAATTCACCCCTCCACTTT.

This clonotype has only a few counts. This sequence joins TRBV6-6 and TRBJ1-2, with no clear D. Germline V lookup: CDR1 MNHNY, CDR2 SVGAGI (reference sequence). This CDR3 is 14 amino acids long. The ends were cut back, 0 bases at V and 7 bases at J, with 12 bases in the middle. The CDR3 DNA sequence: TGTGCCAGCAGTTACTCGTGGGGAGACGTTGGCTACACCTTC. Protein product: CASSYSWGDVGYTF.

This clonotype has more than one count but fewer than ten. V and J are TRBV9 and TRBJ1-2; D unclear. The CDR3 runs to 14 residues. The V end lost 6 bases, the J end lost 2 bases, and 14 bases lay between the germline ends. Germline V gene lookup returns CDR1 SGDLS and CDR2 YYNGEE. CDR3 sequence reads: CASTVGGANYGYTF. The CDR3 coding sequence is TGTGCCAGCACCGTCGGTGGTGCGAACTATGGCTACACCTTC.

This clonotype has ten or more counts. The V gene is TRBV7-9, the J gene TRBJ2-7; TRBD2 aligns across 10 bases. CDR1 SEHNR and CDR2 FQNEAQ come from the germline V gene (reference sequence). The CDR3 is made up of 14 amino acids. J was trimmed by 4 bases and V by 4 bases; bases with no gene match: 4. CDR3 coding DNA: TGTGCCAGCAGCTCAAGCGGGGGGGAGTACGAGCAGTACTTC. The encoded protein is CASSSSGGEYEQYF.

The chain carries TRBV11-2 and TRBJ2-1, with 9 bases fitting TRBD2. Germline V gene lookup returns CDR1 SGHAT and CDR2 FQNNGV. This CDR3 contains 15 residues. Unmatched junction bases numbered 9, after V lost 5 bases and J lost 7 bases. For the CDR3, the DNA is TGTGCCAGCAGCCGGGGGGCGGGGGGGCTGAATGAGCAGTTCTTC. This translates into CASSRGAGGLNEQFF.

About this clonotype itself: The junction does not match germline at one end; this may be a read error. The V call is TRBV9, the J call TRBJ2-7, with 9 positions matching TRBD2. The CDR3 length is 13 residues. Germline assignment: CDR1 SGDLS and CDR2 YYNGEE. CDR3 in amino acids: CACSGTSSYEQYF. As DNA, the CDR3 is TGTGCCTGCAGCGGGACTAGCAGCTACGAGCAGTACTTC.

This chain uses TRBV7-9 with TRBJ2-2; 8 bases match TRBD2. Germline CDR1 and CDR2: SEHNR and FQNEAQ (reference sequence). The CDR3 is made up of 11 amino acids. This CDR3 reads CASGDTGELFF. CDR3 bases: TGTGCTAGCGGGGACACCGGGGAGCTGTTTTTT.

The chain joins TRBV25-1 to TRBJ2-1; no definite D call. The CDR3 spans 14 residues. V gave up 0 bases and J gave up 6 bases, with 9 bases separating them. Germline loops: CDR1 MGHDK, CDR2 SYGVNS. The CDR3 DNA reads TGTGCCAGCAGTGAATATAAGGGAAGCAATGAGCAGTTCTTC. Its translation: CASSEYKGSNEQFF.

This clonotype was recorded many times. CDR3 DNA: TGCAGTGCTAGGGAGCTAGCGGGGGGTGTCTACGAGCAGTACTTC. Its translation: CSARELAGGVYEQYF. The chain couples TRBV20-1 to TRBJ2-7; the match to TRBD2 covers 11 bases. Germline V gene data show CDR1 as DFQATT and CDR2 as SNEGSKA (reference sequence). The V and J ends lost 3 bases and 3 bases, in that order; junction bases with no gene match: 7. The CDR3 consists of 15 residues.

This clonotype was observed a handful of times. The CDR3 DNA reads as TGCAGTGCTACGGCAGAGGGCCGATACGGCTACACCTTC. This codes for CSATAEGRYGYTF. This chain connects TRBV20-1 to TRBJ1-2; D not certain. The CDR3 is 13 residues long. The germline V gene has CDR1 DFQATT and CDR2 SNEGSKA (reference sequence). V was clipped by 4 bases and J by 8 bases, with 17 bases between them.

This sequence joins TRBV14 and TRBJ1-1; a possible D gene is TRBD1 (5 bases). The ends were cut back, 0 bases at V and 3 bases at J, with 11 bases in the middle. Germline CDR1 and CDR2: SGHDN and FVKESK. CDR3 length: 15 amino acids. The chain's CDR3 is CASSQDWGWDTEAFF. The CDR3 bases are TGTGCCAGCAGCCAAGATTGGGGGTGGGACACTGAAGCTTTCTTT. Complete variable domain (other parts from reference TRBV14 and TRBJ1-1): EAGVTQFPSHSVIEKGQTVTLRCDPISGHDNLYWYRRVMGKEIKFLLHFVKESKQDESGMPNNRFLAERTGGTYSTLKVQPAELEDSGVYFCASSQDWGWDTEAFFGQGTRLTVV.